The 19 T cell receptor beta chains below were found in one sample sequenced in a study of T cells in Graves' hyperthyroidism and ophthalmopathy (dated 2019 in TCRdb). Receptor amplification or capture employed multiplex PCR. The sample was run on an Illumina HiSeq 2000. The TCR beta CDR3 regions were amplified from RNA transcripts. A first-round RT-PCR of the TCR CDR3 used the HTBI primer set with the Qiagen OneStep RT-PCR kit. TCRdb took the public reads, trimmed them with fastp at Q25, ran MiXCR for clone calling and kept in-frame beta chains. All rows with the same CDR3 protein become a single entry with the most common DNA and genes. The sample has hundreds of thousands of distinct CDR3 sequences on record, approximately 15% of them singletons. The ten top clones hold 10% of the sample. The sequenced sample was blood. These receptors originate from a woman between 18 and 29 years old with Graves' hyperthyroidism.

The chain couples TRBV27 to TRBJ1-5; D gene unclear. Trimming stripped 2 bases from V and 7 bases from J, with 15 bases between. Germline assignment: CDR1 MNHEY and CDR2 SMNVEV (reference sequence). There are 15 residues in the CDR3. CDR3 sequence: CASSLRWEIIQPQHF. Written as DNA, the CDR3 is TGTGCCAGCAGTTTAAGATGGGAAATCATACAGCCCCAGCATTTT.

This clonotype was picked up a small number of times. The chain joins TRBV7-2 to TRBJ1-1; 7 bases fit TRBD1. The CDR3 is made up of 16 amino acids. Germline loops: CDR1 SGHTA, CDR2 FQGNSA. With 4 bases clipped from V and 1 base from J, the junction kept 9 bases outside the gene matches. The CDR3, as DNA: TGTGCCAGCAGCTCCGGGGACAGACTGAAGAACACTGAAGCTTTCTTT. The encoded protein is CASSSGDRLKNTEAFF.

In this sample, this clonotype turned up many times. V gene TRBV18 combines with J gene TRBJ2-7; no clear D gene. The CDR3 is made up of 12 amino acids. Trimming cost V 0 bases and J 6 bases, with 6 bases left between them. Germline V gene lookup returns CDR1 KGHSH and CDR2 LQKENI. The CDR3 loop is CASSPPTGEQYF. CDR3 coding DNA: TGTGCCAGCTCACCACCGACGGGCGAGCAGTACTTC.

On this clonotype itself: The germline gene is not matched at one end of the junction; a read error may be the cause. The chain couples TRBV7-7 to TRBJ2-1; TRBD2 matches 7 bases. CDR1 is SSHAT and CDR2 is FNYEAQ in the germline V gene (reference sequence). CDR3 size: 16 residues. The DNA for the CDR3 is TGTGCTAGCAGCTTAAGCCCCCCGGGGAGGGGCGATGAGCAGTTCTTC. Translated: CASSLSPPGRGDEQFF.

The table lists this clonotype with a count of one. The genes are TRBV27 and TRBJ2-3; D is unresolved. Germline V lookup: CDR1 MNHEY, CDR2 SMNVEV (reference sequence). The V end was cut by 7 bases, the J end by 6 bases, with 17 bases between. The CDR3 spans 14 residues. The CDR3 DNA follows: TGTGCCAGCAAGACCGACCCAATATTGGATACGCAGTATTTT. Translated: CASKTDPILDTQYF.

In nucleotides, the CDR3 is TGTGCCAGTACACTAGCGGGAGGGCTCGGGACCGGGGAGCTGTTTTTT. Its translation is CASTLAGGLGTGELFF. The chain is built from TRBV2 and TRBJ2-2; TRBD2 agrees at 13 bases. CDR3 length equals 16 residues. Germline V gene sequence: CDR1 SNHLY, CDR2 FYNNEI. After removal of 9 bases from V and 5 bases from J, the junction contained 9 bases not matched to a gene.

Ten or more counts support this clonotype. The chain employs TRBV30 and TRBJ2-3; D remains ambiguous. V lost 2 bases and J 2 bases, leaving 8 bases between the germline ends. Germline assignment: CDR1 GTSNPN and CDR2 SVGIG (reference sequence). There are 13 residues in the CDR3. CDR3 loop: CAWSQSFTDTQYF. The CDR3 coding sequence is TGTGCCTGGAGTCAGAGTTTCACAGATACGCAGTATTTT.

The sample holds many counts of this clonotype. The chain has TRBV6-4 and TRBJ2-1, with D hard to call. In germline, CDR1 is MRHNA, CDR2 SNTAGT. The V end was cut by 5 bases, the J end by 8 bases, with 16 bases between. The CDR3 is made up of 14 amino acids. CDR3 in amino acids: CASSYRLSSHEQFF. The CDR3 DNA reads as TGTGCCAGCAGTTACCGGTTGAGTAGCCATGAGCAGTTCTTC.

CDR3 bases: TGTGCCACCAGTGATCGTTCAGGAAACTCGGCGGGGACCCAGTACTTC. The encoded protein is CATSDRSGNSAGTQYF. The rearrangement links TRBV24-1 to TRBJ2-5; D possibly corresponds to TRBD2 (5 bases). The V and J ends lost 3 bases and 7 bases respectively, with 20 bases between them. Germline V gene data show CDR1 as KGHDR and CDR2 as SFDVKD. The CDR3 covers 16 residues.

The CDR3 sequence is CRAALSSGEQYF. The CDR3 nucleotides are TGCAGGGCGGCCCTCTCTTCCGGCGAGCAGTACTTC. The chain uses TRBV20-1 and TRBJ2-7; D is unresolved. CDR1 and CDR2 (germline): DFQATT, SNEGSKA (reference sequence). The CDR3 runs to 12 residues.

Only a few counts were recorded for this clonotype. The chain combines TRBV15 with TRBJ2-5; D may match TRBD1 or TRBD2 (5 bases each). Germline CDR1 reads LNHNV; CDR2 reads YYDKDF (reference sequence). CDR3 length equals 16 residues. Trimming stripped 3 bases from V and 2 bases from J, with 16 bases between. The CDR3 sequence: CATSRGSGGTQETQYF. DNA for the CDR3: TGTGCCACCAGCAGGGGATCTGGGGGAACTCAAGAGACCCAGTACTTC.

This clonotype was observed a handful of times. V and J are TRBV7-9 and TRBJ1-4; D is ambiguous. The germline V gene encodes CDR1 SEHNR and CDR2 FQNEAQ (reference sequence). Trimming shortened V by 5 bases and J by 4 bases, and 11 bases separated the two germline ends. CDR3 length: 14 residues. The CDR3 loop is CASSLRPVNEKLFF. CDR3 DNA sequence: TGTGCCAGCAGCCTTCGTCCTGTTAATGAAAAACTGTTTTTT.

This clonotype appeared many times. V usage is TRBV2 and J usage is TRBJ2-1; 7 bases align to TRBD2. This CDR3 spans 15 amino acids. V lost 4 bases and J lost 2; bases outside the gene matches: 5. The germline gives CDR1 SNHLY, CDR2 FYNNEI. The CDR3, as DNA: TGTGCCAGCAGTGGTCCGGCGGGGGCCTACAATGAGCAGTTCTTC. Translated, it gives CASSGPAGAYNEQFF.

This chain joins TRBV11-2 and TRBJ1-4, with no clear D. The CDR3 sequence is 13 residues long. Germline V gene data show CDR1 as SGHAT and CDR2 as FQNNGV. Between the trimmed V and J ends, which lost 6 bases and 8 bases, there was a span of 13 bases. The CDR3 nucleotides are TGTGCCAGCAGTGGGCAAAGACCCGAAAAACTGTTTTTT. This translates into CASSGQRPEKLFF.

This clonotype was recorded a few times. The V gene is TRBV6-1, the J gene TRBJ1-3, with D unresolved. The CDR3 runs 14 residues. Between the trimmed V and J ends, which lost 7 bases and 0 bases, there was a span of 10 bases. CDR1 is MNHNS and CDR2 is SASEGT in the germline V gene. This CDR3 reads CASTSPGSGNTIYF. The CDR3 DNA is TGTGCCAGCACCTCCCCGGGCTCTGGAAACACCATATATTTT.

This clonotype was picked up a small number of times. V is TRBV4-3 and J is TRBJ1-2; no reliable D call. Germline V gene lookup returns CDR1 LGHNA and CDR2 YSLEER. V was shortened by 0 bases and J by 7 bases, with 12 bases between the two germline ends. This CDR3 has 14 residues. CDR3 sequence reads: CASSQDRSSVGYTF. CDR3 nucleotide sequence: TGCGCCAGCAGCCAAGATCGGTCGAGTGTTGGCTACACCTTC.

The J gene is TRBJ2-2, the V gene TRBV2; D call uncertain. This CDR3 spans 15 amino acids. The germline V and J ends were trimmed by 1 base and 4 bases, with 10 bases remaining between them. Germline CDR1 and CDR2: SNHLY and FYNNEI. CDR3 sequence: CASSEVGQATGELFF. CDR3 bases: TGTGCCAGCAGTGAAGTAGGGCAGGCCACCGGGGAGCTGTTTTTT.

This clonotype was observed a handful of times. The chain couples TRBV7-3 to TRBJ2-1; D gene ambiguous. CDR1 SGHTA and CDR2 FQGTGA come from the germline V gene. The CDR3 sequence is 13 residues long. Trimming took 1 base from V and 8 from J, leaving 9 bases between them. The CDR3 nucleotides are TGTGCCAGCAGCTTAAACCCCACGGATGAGCAGTTCTTC. Protein: CASSLNPTDEQFF. The whole variable domain, filled in from reference TRBV7-3 and TRBJ2-1, reads GAGVSQTPSNKVTEKGKYVELRCDPISGHTALYWYRQSLGQGPEFLIYFQGTGAADDSGLPNDRFFAVRPEGSVSTLKIQRTERGDSAVYLCASSLNPTDEQFFGPGTRLTVL.

In its sample, this clonotype was seen many times. The chain combines TRBV27 with TRBJ2-1; 12 bases are a match to TRBD1. The CDR3 is 15 residues long. The germline gives CDR1 MNHEY, CDR2 SMNVEV (reference sequence). The ends lost 4 bases at V and 5 bases at J; junction bases unmatched: 3. The DNA for the CDR3 is TGTGCCAGCAGTTGGGACAGGGGGCTCCACAATGAGCAGTTCTTC. It yields the protein CASSWDRGLHNEQFF.